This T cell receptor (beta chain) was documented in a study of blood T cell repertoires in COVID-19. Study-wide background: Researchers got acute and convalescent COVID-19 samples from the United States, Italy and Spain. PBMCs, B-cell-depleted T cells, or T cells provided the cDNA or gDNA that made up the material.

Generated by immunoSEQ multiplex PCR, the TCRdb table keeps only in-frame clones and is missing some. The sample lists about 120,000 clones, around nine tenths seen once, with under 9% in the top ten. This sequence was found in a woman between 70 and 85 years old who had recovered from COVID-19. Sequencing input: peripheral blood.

DNA of the CDR3: TGCGCCAGCAGCCCCGGACTAGCCGCCCTCTCCTACGAGCAGTACTTC. It encodes CASSPGLAALSYEQYF. The rearrangement joins TRBV4-1 to TRBJ2-7, with 8 bases identical to TRBD2. V trimming: 4 bases; J trimming: 0 bases; junction bases outside the gene matches: 8. Germline CDR1 reads MGHRA; CDR2 reads YSYEKL. This CDR3 has 16 residues.